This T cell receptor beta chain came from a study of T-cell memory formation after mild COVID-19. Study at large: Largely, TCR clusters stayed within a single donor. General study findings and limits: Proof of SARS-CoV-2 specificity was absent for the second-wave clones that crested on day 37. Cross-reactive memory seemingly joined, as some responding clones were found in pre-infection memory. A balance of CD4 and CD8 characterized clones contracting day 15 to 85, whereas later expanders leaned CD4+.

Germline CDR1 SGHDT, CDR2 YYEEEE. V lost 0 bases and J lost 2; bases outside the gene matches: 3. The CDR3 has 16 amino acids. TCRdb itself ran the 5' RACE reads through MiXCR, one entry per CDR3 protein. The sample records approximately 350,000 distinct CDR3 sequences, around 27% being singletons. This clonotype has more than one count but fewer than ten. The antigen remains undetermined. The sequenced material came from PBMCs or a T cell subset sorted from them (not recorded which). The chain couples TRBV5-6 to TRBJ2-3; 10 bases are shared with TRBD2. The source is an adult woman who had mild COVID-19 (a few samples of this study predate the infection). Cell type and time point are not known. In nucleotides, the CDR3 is TGTGCCAGCAGCTTGGGGACTAGCGGCCTCACAGATACGCAGTATTTT. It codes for CASSLGTSGLTDTQYF.